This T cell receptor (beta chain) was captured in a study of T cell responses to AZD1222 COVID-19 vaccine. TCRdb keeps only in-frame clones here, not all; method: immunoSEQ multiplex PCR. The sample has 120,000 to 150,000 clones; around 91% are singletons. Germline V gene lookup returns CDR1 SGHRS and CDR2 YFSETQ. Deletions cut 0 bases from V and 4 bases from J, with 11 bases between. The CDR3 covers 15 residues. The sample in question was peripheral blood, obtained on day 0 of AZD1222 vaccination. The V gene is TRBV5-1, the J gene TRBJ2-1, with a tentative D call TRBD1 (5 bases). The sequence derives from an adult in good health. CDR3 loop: CASSLAGSRYNEQFF. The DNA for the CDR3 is TGCGCCAGCAGCTTGGCAGGGTCCCGTTACAATGAGCAGTTCTTC.